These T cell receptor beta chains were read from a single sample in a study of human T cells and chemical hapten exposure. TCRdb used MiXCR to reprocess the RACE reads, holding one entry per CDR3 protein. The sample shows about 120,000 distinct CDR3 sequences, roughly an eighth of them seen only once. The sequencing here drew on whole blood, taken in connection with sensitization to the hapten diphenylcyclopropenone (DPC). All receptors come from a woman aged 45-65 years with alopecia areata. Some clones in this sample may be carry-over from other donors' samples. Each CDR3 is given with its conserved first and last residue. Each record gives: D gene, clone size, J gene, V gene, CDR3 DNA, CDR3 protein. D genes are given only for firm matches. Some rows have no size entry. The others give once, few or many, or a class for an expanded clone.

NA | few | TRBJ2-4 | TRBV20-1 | TGCAGTGCTAGAGTAGCAGGAGACATTCAGTACTTC | CSARVAGDIQYF
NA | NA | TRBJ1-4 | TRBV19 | TGTGCCAGTAGTAATCTGGGGGATAAACTGTTTTTT | CASSNLGDKLFF
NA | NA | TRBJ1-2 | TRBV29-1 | TGCAGCGTTGAGACAGAGAGTTATGGCTACACCTTC | CSVETESYGYTF
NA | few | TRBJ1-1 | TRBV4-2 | TGTGCCAGCAGCTCCGGTGAGAGGGAAGGGGAAGCTTTCTTT | CASSSGEREGEAFF
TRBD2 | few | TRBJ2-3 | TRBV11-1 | TGTGCCAGCAGCCCCCGTAGCGGGGGGGCAGGAGATACGCAGTATTTT | CASSPRSGGAGDTQYF
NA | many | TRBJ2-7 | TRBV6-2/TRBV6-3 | TGTGCCAGCAGTACCGTCTACCGGGCCCTCGAGCAGTACTTC | CASSTVYRALEQYF
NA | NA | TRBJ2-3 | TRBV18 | TGTGCCAGCTCACCACGGCAGGGCACAGATACGCAGTATTTT | CASSPRQGTDTQYF
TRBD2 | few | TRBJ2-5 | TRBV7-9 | TGTGCCAGCAGCCCAGGACTAGTAAGGGGAGAGACCCAGTACTTC | CASSPGLVRGETQYF
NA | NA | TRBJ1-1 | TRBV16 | TGTGCCAGCAGCCAATTCAGGACTGAAGCTTTCTTT | CASSQFRTEAFF
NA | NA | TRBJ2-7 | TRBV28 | TGTGCCAGCAGCCCCGGGTTTCTTAGCAACTCCTACGAGCAGTACTTC | CASSPGFLSNSYEQYF
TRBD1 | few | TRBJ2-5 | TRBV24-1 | TGTGCCACCAGTGATTCAGGGGGCGCTGGTAGAGAGACCCAGTACTTC | CATSDSGGAGRETQYF
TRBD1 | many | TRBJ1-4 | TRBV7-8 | TGTGCCAGCAGCTCCACAACAGGGGTTCCCGAAAAACTGTTTTTT | CASSSTTGVPEKLFF
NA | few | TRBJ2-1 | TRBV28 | TGTGCCAGCAGATCCCCGGACATCTACAATGAGCAGTTCTTC | CASRSPDIYNEQFF
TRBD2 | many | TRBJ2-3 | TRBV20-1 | TGCAGTGCCCATCTAGCGGGCACAGATACGCAGTATTTT | CSAHLAGTDTQYF
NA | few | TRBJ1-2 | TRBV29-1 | TGCAGCGTTGGTAGTGGCTCTGGCTACACCTTC | CSVGSGSGYTF
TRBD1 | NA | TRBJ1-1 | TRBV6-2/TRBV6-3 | TGTGCCAGCAGACCCGACAGGGATCTCACTGAAGCTTTCTTT | CASRPDRDLTEAFF
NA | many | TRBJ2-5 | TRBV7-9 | TGTGCCAGCAGCCTACGAGAGGACCAAGAGACCCAGTACTTC | CASSLREDQETQYF
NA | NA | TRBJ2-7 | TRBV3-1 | TGTGCCAGCAGCCCGCTGTGGGGTCCCCACGAGCAGTACTTC | CASSPLWGPHEQYF
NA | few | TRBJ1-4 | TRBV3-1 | TGTGCCAGCAGCCGCACGTCCGGGGCATATGAAAAACTGTTTTTT | CASSRTSGAYEKLFF